This TCR beta chain was obtained from a study of blood T cell repertoires in COVID-19. This clone is a singleton in its sample. Produced via immunoSEQ multiplex PCR; TCRdb's table is partial and in-frame only. The sample includes 98,000 or so clones, around 83% of them seen just once. CDR3 length equals 14 residues. V lost 10 bases and J lost 1; bases outside the gene matches: 6. CDR1 ENHRY and CDR2 SYGVKD come from the germline V gene. The source of this sequence is a woman of 80 years or more with active or convalescent COVID-19. The rearrangement joins TRBV10-3 to TRBJ2-5; 10 bases match TRBD2. Material for sequencing was peripheral blood. CDR3 nucleotides: TGTGCCACCTCAAGCGGGGGGGGCCAAGAGACCCAGTACTTC. It is translated as CATSSGGGQETQYF.